Listed below are T cell receptor beta chains from one sample, sequenced in a study of cytomegalovirus exposure and HLA in healthy donors. Here immunoSEQ multiplex PCR was the method, and the copy in TCRdb shows in-frame clones only, minus some. The sample holds approximately 150,000 clones, 55% to 75% seen once. The sample comprised PBMCs. Source of these receptors: a woman in her sixties in good health and CMV-seropositive. CDR3s include the opening cysteine and the closing phenylalanine or tryptophan. The order of the fields is J gene, D gene, clone size, V gene, CDR3 protein, CDR3 DNA. D genes are given only for firm matches. Rows may omit the clone size; those that give it use once, few, many or a size class.

TRBJ1-1 | . | . | TRBV7-8 | CASSLDSKGWIGSMNTEAFF | TGTGCCAGCAGCTTAGACAGTAAAGGTTGGATCGGTTCGATGAACACTGAAGCTTTCTTT
TRBJ2-5 | TRBD1 | . | TRBV19 | CASSRDSFQETQYF | TGTGCCAGTAGTCGGGACAGCTTCCAAGAGACCCAGTACTTC
TRBJ2-1 | TRBD2 | . | TRBV29-1 | CSVESFLGLAANNEQFF | TGCAGCGTTGAATCCTTCTTAGGACTAGCGGCAAACAATGAGCAGTTCTTC
TRBJ1-5 | . | . | TRBV6-5 | CASSYRGSNQPQHF | TGTGCCAGCAGTTACCGGGGGAGCAATCAGCCCCAGCATTTT
TRBJ2-7 | . | . | TRBV30 | CAWRGAGTSYEQYF | TGTGCCTGGAGGGGTGCGGGAACGTCCTACGAGCAGTACTTC
TRBJ1-2 | TRBD1 | . | TRBV19 | CASSIRTGDHYGYTF | TGTGCCAGTAGTATACGGACAGGCGACCACTATGGCTACACCTTC
TRBJ2-3 | . | . | TRBV5-1 | CASSLGGRTGTQYF | TGCGCCAGCAGCTTGGGGGGTCGCACAGGTACGCAGTATTTT
TRBJ2-2 | . | . | TRBV7-9 | CASSFDTRGGELFF | TGTGCCAGCAGCTTCGACACTCGGGGCGGGGAGCTGTTTTTT
TRBJ1-5 | . | . | TRBV18 | CASSLLFAEQGYGNQPQHF | TGTGCCAGCTCACTCCTATTTGCGGAACAGGGCTATGGCAATCAGCCCCAGCATTTT
TRBJ1-1 | TRBD1 | . | TRBV18 | CASSPITGGVVTEAFF | TGTGCCAGCTCACCGATTACAGGGGGCGTCGTCACTGAAGCTTTCTTT
TRBJ1-6 | TRBD1 | . | TRBV13 | CASSPNLGQGFNSPLHF | TGTGCCAGCAGCCCAAATCTCGGACAGGGTTTTAATTCACCCCTCCACTTT
TRBJ1-2 | . | few | TRBV5-6 | CASSLARPGDGYTF | TGTGCCAGCAGCTTGGCGCGCCCAGGTGATGGCTACACCTTC
TRBJ2-3 | . | . | TRBV7-7 | CASSPRDFSTDTQYF | TGTGCCAGCAGCCCCCGGGACTTCTCCACAGATACGCAGTATTTT
TRBJ1-2 | TRBD1 | . | TRBV5-6 | CASSLQGGYGYTF | TGTGCCAGCAGCTTACAGGGGGGGTATGGCTACACCTTC
TRBJ2-1 | . | . | TRBV25-1 | CATIAKNEQFF | TGTGCCACTATAGCGAAGAATGAGCAGTTCTTC
TRBJ2-3 | TRBD2 | . | TRBV14 | CASSHPQVAGGSTDTQYF | TGTGCCAGCAGCCATCCCCAGGTAGCGGGAGGATCCACAGATACGCAGTATTTT
TRBJ2-1 | . | . | TRBV30 | CAWIGRTGGNEQFF | TGTGCCTGGATCGGTAGGACTGGCGGGAATGAGCAGTTCTTC
TRBJ2-7 | TRBD1 | . | TRBV11-2 | CASSLSGGQQYF | TGTGCCAGCAGCTTATCAGGGGGCCAGCAGTACTTC
TRBJ2-2 | TRBD1 | . | TRBV7-7 | CASSLLSGTVNTGELFF | TGTGCTAGCAGCTTATTGTCCGGGACAGTAAACACCGGGGAGCTGTTTTTT
TRBJ2-1 | . | . | TRBV9 | CASSLQLRGEQFF | TGTGCCAGCAGCCTCCAATTGAGAGGGGAGCAGTTCTTC
TRBJ2-3 | . | few | TRBV2 | CASSEALASTDTQYF | TGTGCCAGCAGTGAAGCCTTAGCTAGCACAGATACGCAGTATTTT
TRBJ1-3 | TRBD1 | . | TRBV7-6 | CASSPTSGGYLGGNTIYF | TGTGCCAGCAGCCCAACCTCAGGGGGCTATCTAGGAGGAAACACCATATATTTT
TRBJ2-7 | . | . | TRBV2 | CASRANEQYF | TGTGCCAGCAGAGCGAACGAGCAGTACTTC
TRBJ2-7 | TRBD2 | . | TRBV19 | CASSTLTGTSGFYEQYF | TGTGCCAGTAGTACCTTAACCGGGACTAGCGGTTTCTACGAGCAGTACTTC
TRBJ2-1 | . | . | TRBV6-5 | CASSPQPGLAEFF | TGTGCCAGCAGTCCGCAGCCTGGGCTCGCCGAGTTCTTC
TRBJ2-3 | TRBD2 | . | TRBV5-1 | CASSRGLDTDTQYF | TGCGCCAGCAGCCGCGGACTAGACACAGATACGCAGTATTTT
TRBJ1-1 | TRBD1 | . | TRBV18 | CASSPNRGLVNTEAFF | TGTGCCAGCTCACCCAACAGGGGGCTAGTAAACACTGAAGCTTTCTTT
TRBJ1-3 | . | few | TRBV2 | CASKFGSGYSGNTIYF | TGTGCCAGCAAATTCGGTTCAGGATACTCTGGAAACACCATATATTTT
TRBJ2-3 | . | . | TRBV9 | CASSPGGGDTQYF | TGTGCCAGCAGCCCCGGCGGCGGGGATACGCAGTATTTT
TRBJ1-5 | . | . | TRBV28 | CASKWSGGETPQHF | TGTGCCAGCAAATGGAGTGGGGGGGAAACGCCCCAGCATTTT
TRBJ1-2 | . | . | TRBV7-2 | CASSAAEEGYTF | TGTGCCAGCAGCGCGGCCGAGGAGGGCTACACCTTC
TRBJ2-5 | . | . | TRBV1 | CTSSQGRGQETQYF | TGCACCAGCAGCCAAGGGCGGGGTCAAGAGACCCAGTACTTC
TRBJ2-7 | TRBD2 | . | TRBV11-2 | CASRPSGRYEQYF | TGTGCCAGCAGACCTAGCGGGAGATACGAGCAGTACTTC
TRBJ2-1 | . | . | TRBV15 | CATSRELASSYNEQFF | TGTGCCACCAGCAGAGAACTAGCAAGCTCCTACAATGAGCAGTTCTTC
TRBJ2-1 | . | . | TRBV9 | CASSVEQYNEQFF | TGTGCCAGCAGCGTAGAACAGTACAATGAGCAGTTCTTC
TRBJ1-1 | . | . | TRBV18 | CASSQVGEMNTEAFF | TGTGCCAGCTCACAGGTCGGGGAGATGAACACTGAAGCTTTCTTT
TRBJ2-3 | TRBD2 | few | TRBV7-2 | CASSFPAGGTDTQYF | TGTGCCAGCAGCTTCCCAGCGGGAGGAACAGATACGCAGTATTTT
TRBJ2-1 | TRBD2 | . | TRBV10-2 | CASRGLAESSYNEQFF | TGCGCCAGCAGAGGACTAGCGGAGAGCTCCTACAATGAGCAGTTCTTC
TRBJ1-3 | . | . | TRBV5-1 | CASSLGGTGNTIYF | TGCGCCAGCAGCTTGGGAGGGACTGGAAACACCATATATTTT
TRBJ2-7 | . | . | TRBV27 | CASSSRTESYEQYF | TGTGCCAGCAGTTCCCGGACTGAATCCTACGAGCAGTACTTC
TRBJ2-1 | TRBD2 | . | TRBV27 | CASIPGLAGVSSYNEQFF | TGTGCCAGCATCCCGGGACTAGCGGGGGTAAGCTCCTACAATGAGCAGTTCTTC
TRBJ2-2 | . | . | TRBV30 | CAWKGDGELFF | TGTGCCTGGAAGGGGGACGGGGAGCTGTTTTTT
TRBJ2-2 | TRBD2 | . | TRBV6-1 | CASSDREAGELFF | TGTGCCAGCAGTGACCGGGAGGCCGGGGAGCTGTTTTTT
TRBJ2-5 | TRBD1 | . | TRBV13 | CASSGQQETQYF | TGTGCCAGTTCGGGACAGCAAGAGACCCAGTACTTC
TRBJ2-3 | TRBD2 | . | TRBV2 | CASSPGTSGTDTQYF | TGTGCCAGCAGTCCCGGGACTAGCGGCACAGATACGCAGTATTTT
TRBJ2-5 | TRBD2 | few | TRBV29-1 | CSAPNSGSETQYF | TGCAGCGCTCCAAATAGCGGGAGTGAGACCCAGTACTTC
TRBJ2-7 | TRBD1 | . | TRBV28 | CASILRQGNEQYF | TGTGCCAGCATCCTTCGACAGGGCAACGAGCAGTACTTC
TRBJ1-2 | . | . | TRBV19 | CASSTINRESVYGYTF | TGTGCCAGTAGTACAATTAACAGGGAGAGCGTCTATGGCTACACCTTC
TRBJ2-3 | TRBD2 | few | TRBV5-1 | CASSGGTTYTDTQYF | TGCGCCAGCAGCGGCGGGACTACCTACACAGATACGCAGTATTTT
TRBJ2-2 | . | . | TRBV10-1 | CASSEGGTGELFF | TGCGCCAGCAGTGAGGGAGGGACCGGGGAGCTGTTTTTT
TRBJ2-3 | TRBD2 | . | TRBV5-4 | CASSLTSGSERDTQYF | TGTGCCAGCAGCTTGACTAGCGGGAGTGAGAGGGATACGCAGTATTTT
TRBJ2-7 | TRBD2 | . | TRBV6-5 | CASSVLAGPYEQYF | TGTGCCAGCAGCGTACTAGCGGGACCTTACGAGCAGTACTTC
TRBJ2-7 | TRBD1 | . | TRBV2 | CASSETRTGNEQYF | TGTGCCAGCAGTGAGACACGGACAGGGAACGAGCAGTACTTC
TRBJ2-3 | TRBD2 | . | TRBV5-1 | CASSLSGRDTDTQYF | TGCGCCAGCAGCTTAAGCGGGAGGGATACAGATACGCAGTATTTT
TRBJ1-5 | TRBD1 | . | TRBV28 | CASTSGQGDQPQHF | TGTGCCAGCACTTCTGGACAGGGGGATCAGCCCCAGCATTTT
TRBJ2-2 | TRBD1 | . | TRBV10-3 | CAISGLEGGAGELFF | TGTGCCATCAGTGGCCTCGAAGGGGGCGCCGGGGAGCTGTTTTTT